This entry lists 10 T cell receptor beta chains sequenced from one sample in a study of blood T cell repertoires in COVID-19. Sequenced by immunoSEQ multiplex PCR; TCRdb stores in-frame clones only, minus some. The sample includes some 300,000 clones, roughly 90% of them seen just once. Sequencing used PBMCs or T cells enriched from blood (not recorded which). These receptors were taken from a young woman with acute COVID-19.

This sequence joins TRBV9 and TRBJ1-1, with D perhaps TRBD1 (5 bases). Trimming removed 4 bases from V and 1 base from J, with 11 bases in between. CDR3 length: 14 amino acids. Germline V gene lookup returns CDR1 SGDLS and CDR2 YYNGEE. Written as DNA, the CDR3 is TGTGCCAGCAGCCCAAGGGGCGCGAACACTGAAGCTTTCTTT. This sequence encodes CASSPRGANTEAFF.

This rearrangement joins TRBV7-9 to TRBJ2-2, with 7 bases fitting TRBD1. The CDR3 has 16 residues. Germline V CDR1 and CDR2: SEHNR, FQNEAQ (reference sequence). Trimming cost V 4 bases and J 7 bases; bases outside gene matches: 12. The CDR3 protein is CASSSPTGAQGGELFF. The CDR3 region has the DNA TGTGCCAGCAGCTCTCCCACAGGGGCCCAGGGCGGGGAGCTGTTTTTT.

The gene calls are TRBV19 and TRBJ1-1, with D possibly being TRBD1 (5 bases). The CDR3 runs to 12 residues. Germline assignment: CDR1 LNHDA and CDR2 SQIVND (reference sequence). With 8 bases removed from V and 1 base from J, the gap between germline ends came to 8 bases. The CDR3 sequence: CASLGGNTEAFF. The CDR3 bases are TGTGCCAGTCTCGGGGGGAACACTGAAGCTTTCTTT.

This clone appeared once. J is TRBJ1-2 and V is TRBV5-1; TRBD1 matches 8 bases. The germline gives CDR1 SGHRS, CDR2 YFSETQ. The length of the CDR3 is 16 residues. V shed 3 bases and J 6 bases; nucleotides not matched to a gene: 13. The CDR3 bases are TGCGCCAGCAGCTCACAAGCATCGAACAGGGGGAATGGCTACACCTTC. It encodes CASSSQASNRGNGYTF.

In regard to this clone: The sample carries other DNA sequences with the same CDR3. V usage is TRBV24-1 and J usage is TRBJ2-7, with D tentatively TRBD1 (5 bases). The CDR3 is 12 amino acids. From germline, CDR1 is KGHDR and CDR2 SFDVKD. V lost 6 bases, J lost 1 base, and 6 bases lay in between. The DNA for the CDR3 is TGTGCCACCAGTCAGGGATCCTACGAGCAGTACTTC. Its protein product is CATSQGSYEQYF.

The gene calls are TRBV9 and TRBJ2-5; 10 nucleotides agree with TRBD2. The trim removed 0 bases at V and 5 bases at J, leaving 4 bases unmatched. In germline, CDR1 is SGDLS, CDR2 YYNGEE. CDR3 size: 15 residues. For the CDR3, the DNA is TGTGCCAGCAGCGTAGGTCTAGCGGGAGTTGAGACCCAGTACTTC. This encodes CASSVGLAGVETQYF. Using reference TRBV9 and TRBJ2-5 for the parts outside the CDR3, the full variable domain is DSGVTQTPKHLITATGQRVTLRCSPRSGDLSVYWYQQSLDQGLQFLIQYYNGEERAKGNILERFSAQQFPDLHSELNLSSLELGDSALYFCASSVGLAGVETQYFGPGTRLLVL.

The V gene is TRBV19, the J gene TRBJ2-2; 14 nucleotides agree with TRBD2. Trimming cost V 1 base and J 5 bases; bases outside gene matches: 9. The germline gives CDR1 LNHDA, CDR2 SQIVND (reference sequence). This CDR3 has 19 amino acids. This chain's CDR3 is CASSIGGLAGAMGTGELFF. CDR3 nucleotides: TGTGCCAGTAGTATAGGGGGACTAGCGGGAGCGATGGGGACCGGGGAGCTGTTTTTT.

The V gene is TRBV9, the J gene TRBJ1-2; 9 bases are a match to TRBD1. The CDR3 runs 17 residues. V was pared by 0 bases and J by 2 bases, with 8 bases of the junction left unmatched. CDR1 and CDR2 from the germline V gene are SGDLS and YYNGEE. The CDR3, as DNA: TGTGCCAGCAGCGTAGGGGGGACAGGGATACTAAACTATGGCTACACCTTC. Translating gives CASSVGGTGILNYGYTF.

V gene TRBV28 combines with J gene TRBJ1-2; TRBD1 matches at 7 bases. The CDR3 covers 15 residues. J lost 6 bases, V lost 7 bases, and 14 bases had no gene match. Germline V gene sequence: CDR1 MDHEN, CDR2 SYDVKM. CDR3 loop: CASNLRQGGAHGYTF. In nucleotides, the CDR3 is TGTGCCAGCAACCTACGACAGGGCGGTGCCCATGGCTACACCTTC.

The rearrangement joins TRBV11-3 to TRBJ1-2; TRBD1 matches at 7 bases. J was trimmed by 3 bases and V by 6 bases; bases with no gene match: 4. Germline assignment: CDR1 SGHNT and CDR2 YENEEA. The CDR3 runs 13 residues. Here the CDR3 DNA reads TGTGCCAGCAGTTGGGACAGAGACTATGGCTACACCTTC. Translation gives CASSWDRDYGYTF.